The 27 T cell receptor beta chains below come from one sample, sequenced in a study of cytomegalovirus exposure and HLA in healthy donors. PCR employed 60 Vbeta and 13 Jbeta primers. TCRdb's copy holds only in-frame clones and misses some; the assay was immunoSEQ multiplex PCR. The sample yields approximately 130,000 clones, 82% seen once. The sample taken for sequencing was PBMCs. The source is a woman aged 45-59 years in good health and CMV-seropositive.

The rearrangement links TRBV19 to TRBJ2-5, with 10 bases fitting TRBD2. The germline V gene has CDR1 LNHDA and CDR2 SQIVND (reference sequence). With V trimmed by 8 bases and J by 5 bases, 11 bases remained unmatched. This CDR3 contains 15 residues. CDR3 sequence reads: CASGRSGRAVETQYF. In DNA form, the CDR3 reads TGTGCCAGTGGACGGAGCGGGAGGGCGGTGGAGACCCAGTACTTC.

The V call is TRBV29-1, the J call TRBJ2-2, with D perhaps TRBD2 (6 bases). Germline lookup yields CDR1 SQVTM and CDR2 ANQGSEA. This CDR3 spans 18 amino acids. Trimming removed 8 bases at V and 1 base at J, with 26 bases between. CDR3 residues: CSFNSLGVAGRNTGELFF. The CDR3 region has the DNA TGCAGCTTTAACTCCCTAGGTGTCGCGGGACGGAACACCGGGGAGCTGTTTTTT.

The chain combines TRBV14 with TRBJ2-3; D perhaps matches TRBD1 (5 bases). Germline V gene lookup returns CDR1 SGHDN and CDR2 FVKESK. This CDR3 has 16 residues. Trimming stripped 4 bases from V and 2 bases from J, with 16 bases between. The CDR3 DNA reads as TGTGCCAGCAGCCTCAGGGAATGGAAATACACAGATACGCAGTATTTT. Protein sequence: CASSLREWKYTDTQYF. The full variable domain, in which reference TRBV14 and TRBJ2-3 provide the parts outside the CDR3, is EAGVTQFPSHSVIEKGQTVTLRCDPISGHDNLYWYRRVMGKEIKFLLHFVKESKQDESGMPNNRFLAERTGGTYSTLKVQPAELEDSGVYFCASSLREWKYTDTQYFGPGTRLTVL.

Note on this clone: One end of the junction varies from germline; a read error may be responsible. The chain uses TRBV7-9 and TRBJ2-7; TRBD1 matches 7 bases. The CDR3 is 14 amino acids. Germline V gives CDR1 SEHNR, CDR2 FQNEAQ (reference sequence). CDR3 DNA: TGTTCCAGCAGCTTTGGGACAGCTCGGTACGAGCAGTACTTC. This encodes CSSSFGTARYEQYF.

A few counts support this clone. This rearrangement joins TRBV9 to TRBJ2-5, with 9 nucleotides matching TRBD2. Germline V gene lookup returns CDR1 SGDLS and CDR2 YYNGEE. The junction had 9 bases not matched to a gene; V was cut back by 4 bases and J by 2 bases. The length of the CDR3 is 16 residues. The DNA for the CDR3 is TGTGCCAGCAGCCCGCGATCGAGCGGGGGGCAAGAGACCCAGTACTTC. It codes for CASSPRSSGGQETQYF.

CDR3 region: CASVAGGSTDTQYF. CDR3 nucleotides: TGTGCCAGTGTAGCGGGAGGCAGCACAGATACGCAGTATTTT. This rearrangement joins TRBV19 to TRBJ2-3; 10 nucleotides line up with TRBD2. The CDR3 runs to 14 residues. The V and J ends lost 8 bases and 0 bases, in that order; junction bases with no gene match: 2. Germline-derived CDR1 and CDR2 are LNHDA and SQIVND (reference sequence).

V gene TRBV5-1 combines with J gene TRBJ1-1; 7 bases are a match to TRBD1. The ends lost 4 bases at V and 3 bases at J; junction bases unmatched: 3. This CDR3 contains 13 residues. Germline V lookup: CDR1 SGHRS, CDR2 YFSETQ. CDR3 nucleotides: TGCGCCAGCAGCGCCAGGGGGGACACTGAAGCTTTCTTT. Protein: CASSARGDTEAFF.

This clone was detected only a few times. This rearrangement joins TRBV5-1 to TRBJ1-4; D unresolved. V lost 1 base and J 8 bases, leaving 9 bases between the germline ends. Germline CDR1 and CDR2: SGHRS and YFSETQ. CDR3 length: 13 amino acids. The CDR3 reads CASSLNVEEKLFF. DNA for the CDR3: TGCGCCAGCAGCTTGAATGTAGAAGAAAAACTGTTTTTT. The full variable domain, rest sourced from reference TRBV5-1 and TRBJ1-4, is KAGVTQTPRYLIKTRGQQVTLSCSPISGHRSVSWYQQTPGQGLQFLFEYFSETQRNKGNFPGRFSGRQFSNSRSEMNVSTLELGDSALYLCASSLNVEEKLFFGSGTQLSVL.

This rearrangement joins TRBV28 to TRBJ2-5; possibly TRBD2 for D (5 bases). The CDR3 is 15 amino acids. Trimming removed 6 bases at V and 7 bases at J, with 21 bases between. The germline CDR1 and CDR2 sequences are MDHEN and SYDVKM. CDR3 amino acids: CASRPPGGPLVTQYF. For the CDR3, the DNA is TGTGCCAGCAGGCCCCCCGGCGGGCCGCTCGTGACCCAGTACTTC.

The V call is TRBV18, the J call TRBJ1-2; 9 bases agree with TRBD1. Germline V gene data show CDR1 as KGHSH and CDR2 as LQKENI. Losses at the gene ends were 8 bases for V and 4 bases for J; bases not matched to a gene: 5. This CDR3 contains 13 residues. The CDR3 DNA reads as TGTGCCAGCCGGACAGGGGTCGTCTATGGCTACACCTTC. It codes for CASRTGVVYGYTF.

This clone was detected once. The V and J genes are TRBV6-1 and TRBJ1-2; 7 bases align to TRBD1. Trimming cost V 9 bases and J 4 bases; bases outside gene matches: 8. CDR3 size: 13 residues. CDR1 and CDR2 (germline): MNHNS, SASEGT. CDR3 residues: CASRPDRRYGYTF. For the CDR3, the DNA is TGTGCCAGTAGACCGGACAGGCGCTATGGCTACACCTTC.

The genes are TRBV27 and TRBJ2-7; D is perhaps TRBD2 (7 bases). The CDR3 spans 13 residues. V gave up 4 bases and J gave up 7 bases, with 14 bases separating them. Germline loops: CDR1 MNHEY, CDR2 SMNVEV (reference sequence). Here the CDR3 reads CASSWGGSEEQYF. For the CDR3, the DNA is TGTGCCAGCAGTTGGGGGGGCTCGGAAGAGCAGTACTTC.

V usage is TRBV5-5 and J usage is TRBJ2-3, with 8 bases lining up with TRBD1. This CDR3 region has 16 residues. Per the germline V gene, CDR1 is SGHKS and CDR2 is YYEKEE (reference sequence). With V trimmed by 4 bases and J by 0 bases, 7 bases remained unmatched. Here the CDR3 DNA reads TGTGCCAGCAGCCCCCTGACAGGGGCTAGCACAGATACGCAGTATTTT. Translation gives CASSPLTGASTDTQYF. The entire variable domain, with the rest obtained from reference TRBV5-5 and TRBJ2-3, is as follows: DAGVTQSPTHLIKTRGQQVTLRCSPISGHKSVSWYQQVLGQGPQFIFQYYEKEERGRGNFPDRFSARQFPNYSSELNVNALLLGDSALYLCASSPLTGASTDTQYFGPGTRLTVL.

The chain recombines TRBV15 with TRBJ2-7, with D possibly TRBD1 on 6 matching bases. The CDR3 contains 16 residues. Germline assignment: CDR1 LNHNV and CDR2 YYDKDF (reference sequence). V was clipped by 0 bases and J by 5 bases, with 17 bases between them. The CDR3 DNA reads TGTGCCACCAGCAGAGATCGCAACAGGGAGATGCACGAGCAGTACTTC. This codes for CATSRDRNREMHEQYF. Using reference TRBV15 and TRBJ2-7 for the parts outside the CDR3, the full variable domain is DAMVIQNPRYQVTQFGKPVTLSCSQTLNHNVMYWYQQKSSQAPKLLFHYYDKDFNNEADTPDNFQSRRPNTSFCFLDIRSPGLGDTAMYLCATSRDRNREMHEQYFGPGTRLTVT.

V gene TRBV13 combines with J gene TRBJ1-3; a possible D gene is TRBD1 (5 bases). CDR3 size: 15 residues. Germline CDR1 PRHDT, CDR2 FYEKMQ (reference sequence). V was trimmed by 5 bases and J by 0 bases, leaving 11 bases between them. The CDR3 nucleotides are TGTGCCAGCAGCCGAGACAGAATCTCTGGAAACACCATATATTTT. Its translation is CASSRDRISGNTIYF.

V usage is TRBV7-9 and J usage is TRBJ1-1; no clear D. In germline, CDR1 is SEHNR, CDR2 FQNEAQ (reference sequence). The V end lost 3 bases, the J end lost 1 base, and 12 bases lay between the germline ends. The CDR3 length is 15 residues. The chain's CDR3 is CASSFGEGWNTEAFF. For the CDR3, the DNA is TGTGCCAGCAGCTTCGGTGAGGGATGGAACACTGAAGCTTTCTTT.

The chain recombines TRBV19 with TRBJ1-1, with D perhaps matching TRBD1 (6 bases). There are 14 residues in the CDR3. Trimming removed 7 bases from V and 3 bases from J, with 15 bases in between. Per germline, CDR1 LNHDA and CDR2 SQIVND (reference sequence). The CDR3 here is CASMGQGLHTEAFF. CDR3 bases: TGTGCCAGTATGGGGCAGGGGCTTCACACTGAAGCTTTCTTT.

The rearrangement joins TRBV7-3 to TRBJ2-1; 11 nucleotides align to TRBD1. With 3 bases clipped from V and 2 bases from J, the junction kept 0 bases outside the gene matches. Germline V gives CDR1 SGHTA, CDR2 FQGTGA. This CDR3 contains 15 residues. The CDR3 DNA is TGTGCCAGCAGCTTGGGACAGGGGGCCTACAATGAGCAGTTCTTC. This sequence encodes CASSLGQGAYNEQFF.

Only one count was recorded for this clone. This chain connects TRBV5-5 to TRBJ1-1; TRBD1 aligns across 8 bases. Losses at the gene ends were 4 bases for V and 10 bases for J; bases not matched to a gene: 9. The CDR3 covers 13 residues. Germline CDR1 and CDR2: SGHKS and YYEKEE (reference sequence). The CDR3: CASSPGQAGRAFF. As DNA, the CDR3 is TGTGCCAGCAGCCCGGGACAGGCGGGGAGAGCTTTCTTT.

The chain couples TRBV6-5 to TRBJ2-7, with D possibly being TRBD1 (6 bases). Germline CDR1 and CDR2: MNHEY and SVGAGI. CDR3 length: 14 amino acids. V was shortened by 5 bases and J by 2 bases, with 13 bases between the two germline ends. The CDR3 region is CASSPRQVPYEQYF. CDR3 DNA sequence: TGTGCCAGCAGTCCGCGACAGGTACCCTACGAGCAGTACTTC.

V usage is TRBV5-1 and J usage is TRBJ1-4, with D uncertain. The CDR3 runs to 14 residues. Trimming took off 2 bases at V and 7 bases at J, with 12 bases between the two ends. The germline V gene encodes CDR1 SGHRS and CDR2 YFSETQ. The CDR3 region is CASSLSGKGEKLFF. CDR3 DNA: TGCGCCAGCAGCTTATCGGGAAAAGGTGAAAAACTGTTTTTT. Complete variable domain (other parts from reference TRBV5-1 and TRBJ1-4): KAGVTQTPRYLIKTRGQQVTLSCSPISGHRSVSWYQQTPGQGLQFLFEYFSETQRNKGNFPGRFSGRQFSNSRSEMNVSTLELGDSALYLCASSLSGKGEKLFFGSGTQLSVL.

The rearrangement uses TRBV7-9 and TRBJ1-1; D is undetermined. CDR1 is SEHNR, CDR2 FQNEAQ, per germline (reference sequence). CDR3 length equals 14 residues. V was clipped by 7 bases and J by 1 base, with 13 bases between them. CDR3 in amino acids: CASTRGPENTEAFF. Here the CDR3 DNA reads TGTGCCAGCACTCGTGGGCCGGAGAACACTGAAGCTTTCTTT.

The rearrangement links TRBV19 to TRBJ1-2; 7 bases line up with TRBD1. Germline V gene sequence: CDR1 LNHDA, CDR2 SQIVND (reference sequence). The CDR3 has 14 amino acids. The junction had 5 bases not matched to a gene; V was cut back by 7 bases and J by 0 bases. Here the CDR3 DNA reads TGTGCCAGTATGGAGAGGGGGCCTAACTATGGCTACACCTTC. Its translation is CASMERGPNYGYTF.

CDR3 sequence (DNA): TGTGCCAGCAGCCCGTATACGTGGACAGCCCTCTCCTACGAGCAGTACTTC. Encoded protein: CASSPYTWTALSYEQYF. The chain recombines TRBV7-9 with TRBJ2-7; possibly TRBD1 for D (6 bases). The CDR3 has 17 residues. The V end lost 5 bases, the J end lost 0 bases, and 20 bases lay between the germline ends. CDR1 and CDR2 from the germline V gene are SEHNR and FQNEAQ (reference sequence).

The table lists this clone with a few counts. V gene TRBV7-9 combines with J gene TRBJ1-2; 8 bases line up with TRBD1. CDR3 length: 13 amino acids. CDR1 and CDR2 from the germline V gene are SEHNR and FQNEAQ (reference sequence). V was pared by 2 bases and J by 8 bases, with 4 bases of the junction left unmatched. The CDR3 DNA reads TGTGCCAGCAGCTTACGCAGGGGGCGGGGCTACACCTTC. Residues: CASSLRRGRGYTF.

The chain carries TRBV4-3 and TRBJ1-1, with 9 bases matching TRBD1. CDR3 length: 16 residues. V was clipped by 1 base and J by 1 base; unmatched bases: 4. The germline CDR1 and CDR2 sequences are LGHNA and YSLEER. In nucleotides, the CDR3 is TGCGCCAGCAGCCAAGTCCGGACAGGGGAGAACACTGAAGCTTTCTTT. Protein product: CASSQVRTGENTEAFF.

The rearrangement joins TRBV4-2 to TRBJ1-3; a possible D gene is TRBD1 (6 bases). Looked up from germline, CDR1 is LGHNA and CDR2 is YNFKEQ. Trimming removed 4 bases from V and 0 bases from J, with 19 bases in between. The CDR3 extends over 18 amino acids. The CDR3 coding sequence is TGTGCCAGCAGCCTGAGATTCCGGGACAACTTCTCTGGAAACACCATATATTTT. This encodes CASSLRFRDNFSGNTIYF.